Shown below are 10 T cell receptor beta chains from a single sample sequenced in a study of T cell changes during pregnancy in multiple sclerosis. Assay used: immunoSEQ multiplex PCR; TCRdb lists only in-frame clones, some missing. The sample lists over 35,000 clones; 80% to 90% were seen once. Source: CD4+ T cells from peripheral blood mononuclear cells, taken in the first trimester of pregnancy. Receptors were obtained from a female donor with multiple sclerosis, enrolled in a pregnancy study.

CDR3 DNA sequence: TGTGCCAGCAGCTCACAGGGGGTGGTAGATACGCAGTATTTT. Its protein product is CASSSQGVVDTQYF. This sequence joins TRBV7-2 and TRBJ2-3; 8 nucleotides match TRBD1. Germline V gene data show CDR1 as SGHTA and CDR2 as FQGNSA. V was clipped by 4 bases and J by 5 bases; unmatched bases: 5. The CDR3 length is 14 residues.

In DNA form, the CDR3 reads TGTGCCTGGAGTGCAGGACTAGCTAACTATGGCTACACCTTC. Residues: CAWSAGLANYGYTF. This chain connects TRBV30 to TRBJ1-2; D ambiguous. V lost 1 base and J lost 0, with 9 bases in between. CDR3 length equals 14 residues. The germline CDR1 and CDR2 sequences are GTSNPN and SVGIG (reference sequence).

This chain's CDR3 is CASSLVTAEKLFF. The CDR3 DNA follows: TGTGCCAGCAGCTTAGTGACAGCCGAAAAACTGTTTTTT. This chain joins TRBV7-9 and TRBJ1-4, with D possibly matching TRBD1 (5 bases). Germline lookup yields CDR1 SEHNR and CDR2 FQNEAQ (reference sequence). This CDR3 is built from 13 residues. V lost 1 base to trimming and J lost 8 bases, with 8 bases between them.

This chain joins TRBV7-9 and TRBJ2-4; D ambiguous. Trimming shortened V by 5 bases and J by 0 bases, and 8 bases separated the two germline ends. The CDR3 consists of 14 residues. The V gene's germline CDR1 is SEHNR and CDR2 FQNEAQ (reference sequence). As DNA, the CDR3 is TGTGCCAGCAGCGGCCCCCTAGCCAAAAACATTCAGTACTTC. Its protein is CASSGPLAKNIQYF.

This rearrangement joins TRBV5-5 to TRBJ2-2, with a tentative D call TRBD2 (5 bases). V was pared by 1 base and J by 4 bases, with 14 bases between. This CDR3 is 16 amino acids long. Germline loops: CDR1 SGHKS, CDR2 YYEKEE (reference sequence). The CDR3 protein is CASSLSFSLATGELFF. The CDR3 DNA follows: TGTGCCAGCAGCTTGAGCTTCTCCCTAGCCACCGGGGAGCTGTTTTTT.

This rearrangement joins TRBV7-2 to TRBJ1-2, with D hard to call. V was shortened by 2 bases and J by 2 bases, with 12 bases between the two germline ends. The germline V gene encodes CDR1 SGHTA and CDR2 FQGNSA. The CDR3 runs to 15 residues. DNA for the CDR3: TGTGCCAGCAGCTTACGGGGAGGAGGGAACTATGGCTACACCTTC. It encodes CASSLRGGGNYGYTF.

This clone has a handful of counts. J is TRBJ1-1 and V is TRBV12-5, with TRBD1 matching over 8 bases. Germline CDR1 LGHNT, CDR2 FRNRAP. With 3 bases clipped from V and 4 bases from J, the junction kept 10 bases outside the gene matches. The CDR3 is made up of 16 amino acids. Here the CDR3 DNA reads TGTGCTAGTGGTTTCCCCCAGGGGGCATCGGGCACTGAAGCTTTCTTT. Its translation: CASGFPQGASGTEAFF. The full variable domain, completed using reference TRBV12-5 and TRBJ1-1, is DARVTQTPRHKVTEMGQEVTMRCQPILGHNTVFWYRQTMMQGLELLAYFRNRAPLDDSGMPKDRFSAEMPDATLATLKIQPSEPRDSAVYFCASGFPQGASGTEAFFGQGTRLTVV.

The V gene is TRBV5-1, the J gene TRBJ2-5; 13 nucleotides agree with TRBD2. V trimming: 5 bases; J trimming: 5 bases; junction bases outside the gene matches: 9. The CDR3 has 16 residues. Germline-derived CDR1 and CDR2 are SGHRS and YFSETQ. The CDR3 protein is CASSPTSGRALETQYF. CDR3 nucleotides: TGCGCCAGCAGTCCAACTAGCGGGAGGGCCCTGGAGACCCAGTACTTC.

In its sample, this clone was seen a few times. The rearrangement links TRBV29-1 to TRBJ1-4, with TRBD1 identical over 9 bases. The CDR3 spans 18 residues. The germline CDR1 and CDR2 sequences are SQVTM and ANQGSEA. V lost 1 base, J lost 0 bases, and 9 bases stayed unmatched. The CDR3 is CSVEVRTGDFATNEKLFF. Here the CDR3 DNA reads TGCAGCGTTGAAGTGCGGACAGGGGACTTCGCAACTAATGAAAAACTGTTTTTT.

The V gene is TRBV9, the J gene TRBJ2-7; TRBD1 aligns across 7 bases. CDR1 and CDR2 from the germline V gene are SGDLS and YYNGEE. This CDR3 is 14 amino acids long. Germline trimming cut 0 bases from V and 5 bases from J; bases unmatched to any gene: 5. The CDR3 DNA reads TGTGCCAGCAGCGTAGATCCAGGGGGTGACGAGCAGTACTTC. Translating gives CASSVDPGGDEQYF.